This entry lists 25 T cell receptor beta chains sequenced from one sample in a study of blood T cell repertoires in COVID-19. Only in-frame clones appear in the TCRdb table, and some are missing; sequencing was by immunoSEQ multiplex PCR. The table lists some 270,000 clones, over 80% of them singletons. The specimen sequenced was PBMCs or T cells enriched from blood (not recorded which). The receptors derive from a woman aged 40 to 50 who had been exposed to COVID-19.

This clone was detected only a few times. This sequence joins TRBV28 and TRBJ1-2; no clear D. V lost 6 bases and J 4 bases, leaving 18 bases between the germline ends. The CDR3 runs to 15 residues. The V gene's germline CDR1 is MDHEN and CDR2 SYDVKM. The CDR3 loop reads CASSQMVVSGYGYTF. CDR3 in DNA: TGTGCCAGCAGCCAAATGGTAGTCTCGGGCTATGGCTACACCTTC.

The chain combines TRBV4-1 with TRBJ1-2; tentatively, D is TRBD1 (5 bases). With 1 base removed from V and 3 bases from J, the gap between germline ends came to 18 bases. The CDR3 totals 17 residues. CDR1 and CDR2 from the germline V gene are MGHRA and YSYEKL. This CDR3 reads CASSQAWVRGRHYGYTF. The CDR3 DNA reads TGCGCCAGCAGCCAAGCCTGGGTTCGGGGGAGGCACTATGGCTACACCTTC.

The DNA of the CDR3 is TGTGCCAGCAGCTTAAGACAGACGAACACCGGGGAGCTGTTTTTT. Its protein is CASSLRQTNTGELFF. The V call is TRBV7-2, the J call TRBJ2-2; tentative D call: TRBD1 (5 bases). The CDR3 totals 15 residues. Trimming left V 2 bases short and J 0 bases short, with 7 bases between. Germline-derived CDR1 and CDR2 are SGHTA and FQGNSA.

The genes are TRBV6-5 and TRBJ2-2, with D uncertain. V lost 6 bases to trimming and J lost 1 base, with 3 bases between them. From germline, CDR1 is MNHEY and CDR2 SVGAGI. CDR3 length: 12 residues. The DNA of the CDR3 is TGTGCCAGCAGCAGGAACACCGGGGAGCTGTTTTTT. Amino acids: CASSRNTGELFF.

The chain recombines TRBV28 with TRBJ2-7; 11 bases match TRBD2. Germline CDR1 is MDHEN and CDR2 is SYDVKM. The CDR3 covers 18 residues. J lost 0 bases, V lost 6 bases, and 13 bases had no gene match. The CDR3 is CASSTLRTSGGHSYEQYF. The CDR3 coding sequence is TGTGCCAGCAGCACGCTTCGAACTAGCGGGGGCCACTCCTACGAGCAGTACTTC.

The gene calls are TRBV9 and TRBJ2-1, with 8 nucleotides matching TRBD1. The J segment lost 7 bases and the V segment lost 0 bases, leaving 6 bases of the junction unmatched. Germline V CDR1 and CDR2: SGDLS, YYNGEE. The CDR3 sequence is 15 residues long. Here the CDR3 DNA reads TGTGCCAGCAGCGTAGACAGGGGGGCCAGGAATGAGCAGTTCTTC. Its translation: CASSVDRGARNEQFF.

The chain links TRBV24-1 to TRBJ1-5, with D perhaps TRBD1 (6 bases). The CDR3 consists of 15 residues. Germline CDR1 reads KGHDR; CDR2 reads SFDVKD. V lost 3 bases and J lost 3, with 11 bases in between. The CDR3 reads CATSDADRLNQPQHF. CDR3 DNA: TGTGCCACCAGTGATGCGGACAGACTCAATCAGCCCCAGCATTTT.

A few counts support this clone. CDR3 in amino acids: CASSQEFSGGNNEQFF. The CDR3 DNA sequence: TGTGCCAGCAGCCAAGAGTTCTCAGGGGGAAACAATGAGCAGTTCTTC. J is TRBJ2-1 and V is TRBV3-1 (or the pseudogene TRBV3-2); 7 nucleotides align to TRBD1. Per germline, CDR1 LGHDT and CDR2 YNNKEL (reference sequence). Trimming removed 0 bases from V and 5 bases from J; junction bases left unmatched: 7. This CDR3 is built from 16 residues.

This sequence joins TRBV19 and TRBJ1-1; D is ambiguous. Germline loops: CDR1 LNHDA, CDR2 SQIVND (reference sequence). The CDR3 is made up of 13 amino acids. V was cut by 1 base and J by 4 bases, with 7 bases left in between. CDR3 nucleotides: TGTGCCAGTAGTATAGCATTAGCCACTGAAGCTTTCTTT. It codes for CASSIALATEAFF.

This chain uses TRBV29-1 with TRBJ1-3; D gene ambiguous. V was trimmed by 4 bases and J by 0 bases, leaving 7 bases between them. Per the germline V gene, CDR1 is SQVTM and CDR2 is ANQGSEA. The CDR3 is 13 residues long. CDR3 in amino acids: CSVVAHSGNTIYF. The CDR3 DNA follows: TGCAGCGTTGTTGCGCACTCTGGAAACACCATATATTTT. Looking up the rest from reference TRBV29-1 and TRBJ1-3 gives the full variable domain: SAVISQKPSRDICQRGTSLTIQCQVDSQVTMMFWYRQQPGQSLTLIATANQGSEATYESGFVIDKFPISRPNLTFSTLTVSNMSPEDSSIYLCSVVAHSGNTIYFGEGSWLTVV.

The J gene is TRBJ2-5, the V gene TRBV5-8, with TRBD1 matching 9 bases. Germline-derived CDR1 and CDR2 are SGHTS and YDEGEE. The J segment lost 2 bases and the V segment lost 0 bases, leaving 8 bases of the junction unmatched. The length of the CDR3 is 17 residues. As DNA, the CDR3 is TGTGCCAGCAGCTTGGAGGGACAGGGTACCGCTCAAGAGACCCAGTACTTC. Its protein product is CASSLEGQGTAQETQYF.

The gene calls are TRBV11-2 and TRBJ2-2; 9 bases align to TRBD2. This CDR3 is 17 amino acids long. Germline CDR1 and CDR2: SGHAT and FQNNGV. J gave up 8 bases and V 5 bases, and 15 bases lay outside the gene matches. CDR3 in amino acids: CASSRREREVGLGELFF. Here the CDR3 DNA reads TGTGCCAGCAGCCGCAGAGAGCGGGAGGTCGGCTTGGGGGAGCTGTTTTTT.

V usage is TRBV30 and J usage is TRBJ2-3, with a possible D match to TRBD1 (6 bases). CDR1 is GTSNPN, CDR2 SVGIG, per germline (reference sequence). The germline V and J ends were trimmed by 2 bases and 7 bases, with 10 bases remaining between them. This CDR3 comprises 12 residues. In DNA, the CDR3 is TGTGCCTGGAGTAAGGGGGATCATACGCAGTATTTT. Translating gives CAWSKGDHTQYF.

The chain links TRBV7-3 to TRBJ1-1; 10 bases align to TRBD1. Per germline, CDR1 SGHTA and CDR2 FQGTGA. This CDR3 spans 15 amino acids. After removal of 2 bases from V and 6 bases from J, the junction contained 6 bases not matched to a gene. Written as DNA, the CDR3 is TGTGCCAGCAGCTTATTCCCGACAGGGGGCGCTGAAGCTTTCTTT. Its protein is CASSLFPTGGAEAFF.

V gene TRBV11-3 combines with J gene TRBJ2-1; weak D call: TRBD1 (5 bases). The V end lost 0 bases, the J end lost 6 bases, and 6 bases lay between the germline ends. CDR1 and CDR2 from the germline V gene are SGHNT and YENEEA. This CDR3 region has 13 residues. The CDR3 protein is CASSLERGNEQFF. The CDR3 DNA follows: TGTGCCAGCAGCTTAGAAAGGGGCAATGAGCAGTTCTTC.

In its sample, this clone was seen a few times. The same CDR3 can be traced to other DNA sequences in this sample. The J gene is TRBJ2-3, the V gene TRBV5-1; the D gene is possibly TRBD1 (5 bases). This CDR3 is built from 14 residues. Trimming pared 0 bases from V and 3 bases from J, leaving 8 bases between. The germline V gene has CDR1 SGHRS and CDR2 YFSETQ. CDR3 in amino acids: CASSLAQGTDTQYF. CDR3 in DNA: TGCGCCAGCAGCTTGGCTCAGGGTACAGATACGCAGTATTTT.

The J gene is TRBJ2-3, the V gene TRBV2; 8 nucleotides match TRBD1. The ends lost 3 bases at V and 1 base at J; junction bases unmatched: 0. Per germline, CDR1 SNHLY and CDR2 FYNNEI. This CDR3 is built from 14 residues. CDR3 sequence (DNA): TGTGCCAGCAGTGAGGACAGGGGCACAGATACGCAGTATTTT. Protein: CASSEDRGTDTQYF.

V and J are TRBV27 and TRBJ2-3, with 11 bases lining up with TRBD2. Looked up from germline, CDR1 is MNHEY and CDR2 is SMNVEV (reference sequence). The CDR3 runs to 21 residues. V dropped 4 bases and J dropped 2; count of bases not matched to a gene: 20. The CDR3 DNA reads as TGTGCCAGCAGTTCGAGATGGGGGACTAGCGGATCCCCATGGGACACAGATACGCAGTATTTT. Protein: CASSSRWGTSGSPWDTDTQYF.

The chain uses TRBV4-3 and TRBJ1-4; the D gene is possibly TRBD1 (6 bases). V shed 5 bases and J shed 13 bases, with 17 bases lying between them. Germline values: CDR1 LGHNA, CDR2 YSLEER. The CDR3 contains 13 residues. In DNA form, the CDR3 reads TGCGCCAGCAGCTATAACCCCGGGACAATACTGTTTTTT. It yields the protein CASSYNPGTILFF.

CDR3 amino acids: CASSPLFGSGANVLTF. Written as DNA, the CDR3 is TGTGCCAGCAGCCCACTATTCGGTTCCGGGGCCAACGTCCTGACTTTC. The chain uses TRBV14 and TRBJ2-6, with D uncertain. V lost 4 bases, J lost 4 bases, and 14 bases lay in between. The CDR3 is made up of 16 amino acids. Germline V gives CDR1 SGHDN, CDR2 FVKESK.

The CDR3 reads CASSLGDRGMVVMNTEAFF. In DNA, the CDR3 is TGCGCCAGCAGCTTGGGGGACAGGGGTATGGTGGTAATGAACACTGAAGCTTTCTTT. V is TRBV5-1 and J is TRBJ1-1, with 10 positions matching TRBD1. The CDR3 runs to 19 residues. Germline CDR1 is SGHRS and CDR2 is YFSETQ. Trimming at V came to 0 bases and at J to 0 bases, leaving 11 bases not matched to a gene.

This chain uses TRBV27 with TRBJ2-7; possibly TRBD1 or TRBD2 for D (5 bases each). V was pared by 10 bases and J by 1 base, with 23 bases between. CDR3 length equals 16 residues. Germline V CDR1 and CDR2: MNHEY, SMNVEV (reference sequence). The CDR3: CATRVDGVGGSYEQYF. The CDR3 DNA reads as TGTGCCACCAGGGTCGATGGGGTGGGCGGGTCCTACGAGCAGTACTTC.

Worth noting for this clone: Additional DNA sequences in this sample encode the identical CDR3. The CDR3 loop is CASSQVGDSEAFF. In nucleotides, the CDR3 is TGTGCCAGCAGCCAAGTCGGGGACAGTGAAGCTTTCTTT. V usage is TRBV3-1 (or the pseudogene TRBV3-2) and J usage is TRBJ1-1; 7 nucleotides agree with TRBD1. V shed 1 base and J 7 bases; nucleotides not matched to a gene: 3. Looked up from germline, CDR1 is LGHDT and CDR2 is YNNKEL (reference sequence). This CDR3 is built from 13 residues.

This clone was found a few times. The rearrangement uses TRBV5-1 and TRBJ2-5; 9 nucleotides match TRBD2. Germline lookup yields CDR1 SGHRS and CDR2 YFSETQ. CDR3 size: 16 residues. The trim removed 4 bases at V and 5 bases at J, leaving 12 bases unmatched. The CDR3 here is CASSVITAGGGETQYF. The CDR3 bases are TGCGCCAGCAGCGTAATAACAGCGGGGGGCGGCGAGACCCAGTACTTC.

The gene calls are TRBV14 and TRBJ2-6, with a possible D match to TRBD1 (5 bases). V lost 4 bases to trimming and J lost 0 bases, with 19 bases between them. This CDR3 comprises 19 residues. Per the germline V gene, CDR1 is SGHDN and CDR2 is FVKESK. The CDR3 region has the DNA TGTGCCAGCAGCCCCCTCCCCAGGGCCGCGTACTCTGGGGCCAACGTCCTGACTTTC. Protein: CASSPLPRAAYSGANVLTF.